Described below is a single TCR beta chain sequence and its context. V was cut by 0 bases and J by 5 bases, with 8 bases left in between. Germline-derived CDR1 and CDR2 are SGHTA and FQGTGA. The CDR3 contains 14 residues. The data stem from a study of blood T cell repertoires in COVID-19. Turning to the study itself: From the United States, Italy and Spain came samples of acute and convalescent COVID-19.

The table came from immunoSEQ multiplex PCR; TCRdb's copy has only in-frame clones and leaves some out. The sample shows some 120,000 clones, about 75% of them seen only once. The chain joins TRBV7-3 to TRBJ2-1, with D hard to call. This receptor was identified in an older man with acute or convalescent COVID-19. The sequencing input was peripheral blood. CDR3 protein: CASSLTLEHNEQFF. CDR3 coding DNA: TGTGCCAGCAGCTTAACGCTAGAGCACAATGAGCAGTTCTTC.